This entry is about one T cell receptor beta chain. This CDR3 is built from 14 residues. V was clipped by 1 base and J by 10 bases, with 11 bases between them. Germline V lookup: CDR1 MGHRA, CDR2 YSYEKL. The data were obtained in a study of blood T cell repertoires in COVID-19. Study context: Sites across the United States, Italy and Spain contributed samples from acute and convalescent COVID-19. In each case, the material was cDNA or gDNA derived from T cells, B-cell-depleted T cells, or PBMCs.

Per the study methods: Nucleated cell number was recorded as an estimate derived from reference gene primer amplification. The protocol was immunoSEQ multiplex PCR, while the TCRdb copy is restricted to in-frame clones and leaves out a portion. V and J calls plus clone size are reproduced from that table; the DNA served to infer D and trimming. The sample has about 180,000 clones; around 80% are singletons. Seattle participants joined during active infection and were tracked over time. Sequencing was carried out using peripheral blood. This sequence joins TRBV4-1 and TRBJ2-6; D might be TRBD1 (5 bases). The receptor was isolated from a woman aged 80 or older with COVID-19, enrolled during active disease. Here the CDR3 reads CASSQVGAGNVLTF. In DNA form, the CDR3 reads TGCGCCAGCAGCCAAGTAGGAGCAGGGAACGTCCTGACTTTC.